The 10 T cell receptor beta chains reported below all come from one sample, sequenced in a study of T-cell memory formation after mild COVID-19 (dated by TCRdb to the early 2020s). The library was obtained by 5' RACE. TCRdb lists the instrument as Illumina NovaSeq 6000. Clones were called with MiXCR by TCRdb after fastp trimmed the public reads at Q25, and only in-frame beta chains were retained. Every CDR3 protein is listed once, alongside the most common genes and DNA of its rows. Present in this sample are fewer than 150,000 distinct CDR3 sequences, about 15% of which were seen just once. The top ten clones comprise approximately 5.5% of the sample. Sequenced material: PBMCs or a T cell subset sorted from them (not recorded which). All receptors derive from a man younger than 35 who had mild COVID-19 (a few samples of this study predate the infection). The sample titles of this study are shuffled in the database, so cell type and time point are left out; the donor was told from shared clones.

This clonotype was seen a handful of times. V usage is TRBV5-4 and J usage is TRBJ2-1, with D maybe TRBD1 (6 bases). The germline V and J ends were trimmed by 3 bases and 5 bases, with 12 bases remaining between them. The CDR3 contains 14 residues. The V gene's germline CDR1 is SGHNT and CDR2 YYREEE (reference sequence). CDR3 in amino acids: CASSSGVGNNEQFF. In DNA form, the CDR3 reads TGTGCCAGCAGCTCAGGGGTTGGCAACAATGAGCAGTTCTTC.

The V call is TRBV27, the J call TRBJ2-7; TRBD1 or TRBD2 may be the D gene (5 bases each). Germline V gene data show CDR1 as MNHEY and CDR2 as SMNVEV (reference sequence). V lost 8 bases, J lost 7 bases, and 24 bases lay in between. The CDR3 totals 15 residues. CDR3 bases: TGTGCCAGCCATCAATTTGGGACCTCGTTGGAGGAGCAGTACTTC. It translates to CASHQFGTSLEEQYF.

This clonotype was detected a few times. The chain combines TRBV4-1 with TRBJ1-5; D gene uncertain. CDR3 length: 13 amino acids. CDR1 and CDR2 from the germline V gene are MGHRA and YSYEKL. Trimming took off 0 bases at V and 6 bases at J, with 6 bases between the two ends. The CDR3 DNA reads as TGCGCCAGCAGCCAAGATCATCGTCAGCCCCAGCATTTT. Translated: CASSQDHRQPQHF.

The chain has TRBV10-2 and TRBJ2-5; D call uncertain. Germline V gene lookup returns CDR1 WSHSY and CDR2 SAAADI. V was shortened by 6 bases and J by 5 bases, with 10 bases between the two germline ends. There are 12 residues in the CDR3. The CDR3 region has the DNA TGCGCCAGCAGGAAGGGTTGGGAGACCCAGTACTTC. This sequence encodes CASRKGWETQYF.

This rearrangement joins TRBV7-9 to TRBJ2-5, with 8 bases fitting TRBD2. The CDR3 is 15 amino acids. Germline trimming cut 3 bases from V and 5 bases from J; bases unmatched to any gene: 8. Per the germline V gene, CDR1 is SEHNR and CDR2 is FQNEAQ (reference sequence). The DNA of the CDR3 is TGTGCCAGCAGCTTTGTCGGGGGGGCCAGTGAGACCCAGTACTTC. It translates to CASSFVGGASETQYF.

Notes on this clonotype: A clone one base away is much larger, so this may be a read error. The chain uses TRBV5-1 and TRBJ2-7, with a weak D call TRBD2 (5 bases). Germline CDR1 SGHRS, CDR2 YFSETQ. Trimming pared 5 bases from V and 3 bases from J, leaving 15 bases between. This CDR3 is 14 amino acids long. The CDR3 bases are TGCGCCAGCAGTCTCCCGGACTCCCACTACGAGCAGTACTTC. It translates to CASSLPDSHYEQYF.

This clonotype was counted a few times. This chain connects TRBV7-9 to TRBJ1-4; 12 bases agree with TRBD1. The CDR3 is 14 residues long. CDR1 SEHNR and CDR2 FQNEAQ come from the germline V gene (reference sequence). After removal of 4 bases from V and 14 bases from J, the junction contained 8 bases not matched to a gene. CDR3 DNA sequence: TGTGCCAGCAGCTCCACCGGGACAGGGGGCAATCTGTTTTTT. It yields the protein CASSSTGTGGNLFF.

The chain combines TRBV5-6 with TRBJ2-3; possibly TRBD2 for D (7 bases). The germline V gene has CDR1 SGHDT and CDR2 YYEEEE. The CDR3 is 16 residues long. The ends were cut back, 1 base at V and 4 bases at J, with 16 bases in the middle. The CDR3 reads CASSLLRPGGPDTQYF. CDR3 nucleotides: TGTGCCAGCAGCTTGTTACGGCCGGGGGGCCCAGATACGCAGTATTTT.

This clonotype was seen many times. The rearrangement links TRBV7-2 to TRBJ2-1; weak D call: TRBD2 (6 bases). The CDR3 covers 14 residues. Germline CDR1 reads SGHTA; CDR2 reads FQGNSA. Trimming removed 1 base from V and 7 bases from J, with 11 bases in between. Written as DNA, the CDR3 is TGTGCCAGCAGCTTAGGGGGGACTTCTAATGAGCAGTTCTTC. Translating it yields CASSLGGTSNEQFF.

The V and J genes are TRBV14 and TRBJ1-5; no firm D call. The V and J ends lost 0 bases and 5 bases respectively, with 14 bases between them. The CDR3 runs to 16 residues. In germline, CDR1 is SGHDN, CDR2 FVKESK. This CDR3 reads CASSQDPADCDQPQHF. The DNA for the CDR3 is TGTGCCAGCAGCCAAGATCCCGCAGACTGTGATCAGCCCCAGCATTTT.